A selection of T cell receptor delta chains follows, all from one sample in a study of gamma-delta chains in newborns, infants, children. TCRdb reprocessed the reads using CATT. The sample consists of 8,900 or so delta-chain clones, about 1.5% of them appearing once. Input material: blood. Receptors were obtained from a child who was a newborn, infant or young child, either healthy, febrile or measles-vaccinated (not recorded which). Both conserved end residues are part of each CDR3. Some rows have no size entry. The others give once, few or many, or a class for an expanded clone.

TRDV2,many,CACDKGDTWSWDTRQMFF
TRDV1,few,CALGDPGLPTFGGPRGHTDKLIF
TRDV1,.,CALGERTVLGSWDTRQMFF
TRDV2,.,CACELLGDTAGTDKLIF
TRDV1,few,CALGELPCQIRGGLYTDKLIF
TRDV1,few,CALGERSYGGGGSWYTDKLIF
TRDV1,medium-sized,CALGESVPPRVNWGRLIF
TRDV3,few,CALSPYWGIPPGREPSTGRYTDKLIF
TRDV1,medium-sized,CALGEVLPPVGGSYTDKLIF
TRDV2,medium-sized,CACDLLGDPSSSWDTRQMFF
TRDV1,medium-sized,CALGLKAFLQHRPLGDTSGSSWDTRQMFF
TRDV1,.,CALGELWFPLGGIKRTDKLIF
TRDV2,few,CAFGGILNKLIF
TRDV1,.,CALGELRTFLRPLLGDTRSIADKLIF
TRDV2,large,CACDTWGIRSWDTRQMFF
TRDV1,medium-sized,CALGELPNDKLIF
TRDV1,medium-sized,CALGDPSGHRAAQLFF
TRDV2,medium-sized,CACDSRTGGYEYTDKLIF
TRDV1,medium-sized,CALGERQARSILGDLTAQLFF
TRDV1,.,CALGESNRGRKGDSLIF
TRDV1,medium-sized,CALGELGEISYQLGGDKLIF
TRDV1,medium-sized,CALGDMRGIRKVTDKLIF
TRDV1,few,CALGTVFLRPILGDTHEPQLFF
TRDV1,medium-sized,CALGNLPLLGDTRTDKLIF
TRDV2,.,CACDSPPPYDTGGRGPWDTRQMFF
TRDV1,.,CALGAPFPSPSTGGGTAQLFF
TRDV1,medium-sized,CALGEKDTTSVGAYTDKLIF
TRDV1,few,CALGELGASTGGLDDKLIF
TRDV2,medium-sized,CACDILGIYTDKLIF
TRDV1,few,CALGEPQKYTDKLIF
TRDV1,few,CALGELHPRSSFFTGGSRGLIF
TRDV1,medium-sized,CALGGTSVPPYAYTDKLIF